This T cell receptor beta chain was captured by sequencing in a study of T cells expressing NK-cell markers. Study at large: Sorted CD3+CD56+NKG2C+, CD3+CD56+NKG2C- and CD3+CD56-NKG2C+ T cells provided the TCR beta repertoires.

Germline CDR1 DFQATT, CDR2 SNEGSKA (reference sequence). The CDR3 has 13 residues. Making the TCR beta cDNA relied on 5'RACE template switching with UMIs. TCRdb re-called the 5' RACE reads and gives one entry per CDR3 protein, without DNA. This sample's table has a few hundred thousand distinct CDR3 sequences. The clonotype comes from a man aged 18-30 years in good health. The chain has TRBV20-1 and TRBJ2-7; TCRdb outputs TRBD2, but without DNA this stays unchecked. Material: blood T cells: a sorted CD56 or NKG2C T cell subset, CD4+ or CD8+ T cells, or bulk PBMC T cells (not recorded which). This chain's CDR3 is CSAGLAGAWEQYF.